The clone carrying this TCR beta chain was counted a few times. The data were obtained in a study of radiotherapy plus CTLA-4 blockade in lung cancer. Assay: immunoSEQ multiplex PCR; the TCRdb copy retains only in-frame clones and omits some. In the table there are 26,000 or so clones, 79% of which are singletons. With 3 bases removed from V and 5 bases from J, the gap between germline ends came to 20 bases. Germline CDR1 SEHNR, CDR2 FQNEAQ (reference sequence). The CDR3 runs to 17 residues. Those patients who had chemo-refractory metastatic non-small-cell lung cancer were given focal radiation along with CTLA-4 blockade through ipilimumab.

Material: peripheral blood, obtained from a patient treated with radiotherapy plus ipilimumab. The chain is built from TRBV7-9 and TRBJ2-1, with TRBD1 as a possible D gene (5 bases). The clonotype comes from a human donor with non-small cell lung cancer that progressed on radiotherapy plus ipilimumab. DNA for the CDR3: TGTGCCAGCAGCTTGGTTCGATGGGGCAAAAGGGACAATGAGCAGTTCTTC. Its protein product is CASSLVRWGKRDNEQFF.